Listed here are 22 T cell receptor beta chains from one sample, sequenced in a study of beta chain features in type 1 diabetes. Expressed TCRB transcripts were sequenced, since all the RNA that had been isolated was reverse transcribed. Generated by immunoSEQ multiplex PCR, the TCRdb table keeps only in-frame clones and is missing some. The data contain roughly 400,000 clones, roughly 16% of them singletons. Sequencing was carried out using naive CD4+ T cells from blood. The receptors were sampled from a woman between 18 and 29 years old in good health.

Concerning this clone itself: Its ends do not fully match the called genes, so a read error is possible. This chain connects TRBV5-4 to TRBJ2-3, with 8 bases that match TRBD1. Looked up from germline, CDR1 is SGHNT and CDR2 is YYREEE (reference sequence). The CDR3 covers 15 residues. The CDR3 is CASSSDRVTTDTQYF. CDR3 nucleotides: TGCGCCAGCAGCTCGGACAGGGTCACGACAGATACGCAGTATTTT.

This chain links TRBV4-2 with TRBJ2-3, with a weak D call TRBD2 (5 bases). CDR1 is LGHNA and CDR2 is YNFKEQ in the germline V gene. CDR3 length: 17 residues. The germline V and J ends were trimmed by 4 bases and 4 bases, with 21 bases remaining between them. The DNA of the CDR3 is TGTGCCAGCAGCCCTCGAGGACCCCTGGGGAGTGCAGATACGCAGTATTTT. Amino acids: CASSPRGPLGSADTQYF.

There are a few counts of this clone. The rearrangement uses TRBV29-1 and TRBJ1-1, with TRBD1 matching over 8 bases. The CDR3 has 11 residues. Germline V gene sequence: CDR1 SQVTM, CDR2 ANQGSEA. The V and J ends lost 2 bases and 10 bases, in that order; junction bases with no gene match: 3. This CDR3 reads CSVESDRGAFF. CDR3 nucleotide sequence: TGCAGCGTTGAATCCGACAGGGGAGCTTTCTTT.

The chain employs TRBV30 and TRBJ2-5; no reliable D call. The CDR3 extends over 13 amino acids. V lost 0 bases to trimming and J lost 1 base, with 6 bases between them. Germline V gene lookup returns CDR1 GTSNPN and CDR2 SVGIG (reference sequence). CDR3 in amino acids: CAWSVYFQETQYF. DNA for the CDR3: TGTGCCTGGAGTGTATACTTCCAAGAGACCCAGTACTTC.

The chain couples TRBV28 to TRBJ1-5; tentative D call: TRBD1 (6 bases). Germline-derived CDR1 and CDR2 are MDHEN and SYDVKM. Trimming left V 3 bases short and J 4 bases short, with 13 bases between. The CDR3 runs to 15 residues. CDR3 residues: CASSLAGQINQPQHF. Written as DNA, the CDR3 is TGTGCCAGCAGTTTGGCCGGACAGATAAATCAGCCCCAGCATTTT.

This clone occurred a few times. The chain's CDR3 is CASSYAEGPQHF. The CDR3 coding sequence is TGTGCCAGCAGTTACGCGGAAGGCCCCCAGCATTTT. The V and J genes are TRBV6-5 and TRBJ1-5; no reliable D call. This CDR3 contains 12 residues. Trimming removed 2 bases from V and 10 bases from J, with 9 bases in between. The germline V gene encodes CDR1 MNHEY and CDR2 SVGAGI.

V and J are TRBV7-3 and TRBJ2-1, with D perhaps TRBD2 (6 bases). Germline CDR1 is SGHTA and CDR2 is FQGTGA. The V gene lost 5 bases and the J gene lost 0 bases, with 11 bases spanning the gap. The CDR3 is 15 residues long. CDR3 loop: CASSRGTLSYNEQFF. CDR3 DNA sequence: TGTGCCAGCAGCCGGGGGACCCTCTCCTACAATGAGCAGTTCTTC.

The table lists this clone with a few counts. V usage is TRBV30 and J usage is TRBJ1-1, with no clear D. V was clipped by 1 base and J by 1 base, with 7 bases between them. Germline values: CDR1 GTSNPN, CDR2 SVGIG (reference sequence). The CDR3 has 13 residues. CDR3 nucleotide sequence: TGTGCCTGGAGTGGTCTCCGGAACACTGAAGCTTTCTTT. This translates into CAWSGLRNTEAFF.

Notes on this clone: Distinct nucleotide sequences in the sample also encode this CDR3. V usage is TRBV30 and J usage is TRBJ1-5; D unclear. From germline, CDR1 is GTSNPN and CDR2 SVGIG (reference sequence). V shed 0 bases and J shed 6 bases, with 9 bases lying between them. The CDR3 loop spans 13 amino acids. The chain's CDR3 is CAWSVLGGQPQHF. As DNA, the CDR3 is TGTGCCTGGAGTGTACTGGGAGGTCAGCCCCAGCATTTT.

The CDR3 loop is CASSFSGLGYTF. The CDR3 nucleotides read TGTGCCAGCAGTTTTTCGGGTCTCGGCTACACCTTC. V gene TRBV6-5 combines with J gene TRBJ1-2; no definite D call. Trimming pared 4 bases from V and 8 bases from J, leaving 11 bases between. The germline V gene encodes CDR1 MNHEY and CDR2 SVGAGI. The CDR3 runs to 12 residues.

The chain uses TRBV28 and TRBJ2-3, with 8 bases that match TRBD2. CDR3 size: 16 residues. The junction had 11 bases not matched to a gene; V was cut back by 5 bases and J by 4 bases. Looked up from germline, CDR1 is MDHEN and CDR2 is SYDVKM. This CDR3 is CASSVQSGRSADTQYF. The CDR3 DNA reads as TGTGCCAGCAGTGTACAAAGCGGGAGAAGCGCAGATACGCAGTATTTT.

This clone was seen only a few times. The CDR3 nucleotides are TGCAGCGTTGGCGGCGCCCTGGTAACTGAAGCTTTCTTT. It encodes CSVGGALVTEAFF. V usage is TRBV29-1 and J usage is TRBJ1-1; D is unresolved. The V gene's germline CDR1 is SQVTM and CDR2 ANQGSEA. CDR3 length: 13 amino acids. V shed 4 bases and J shed 5 bases, with 14 bases lying between them.

This sequence joins TRBV29-1 and TRBJ2-3; TRBD2 might be the D (5 bases). The CDR3 covers 13 residues. Looked up from germline, CDR1 is SQVTM and CDR2 is ANQGSEA. Trimming shortened V by 6 bases and J by 2 bases, and 12 bases separated the two germline ends. The CDR3 nucleotides read TGCAGCGTGCTTGGACTTCCCACAGATACGCAGTATTTT. Translated: CSVLGLPTDTQYF.

The gene calls are TRBV19 and TRBJ2-1; D is unclear. The CDR3 is 14 amino acids. Trimming took off 5 bases at V and 0 bases at J, with 8 bases between the two ends. CDR1 is LNHDA and CDR2 is SQIVND in the germline V gene (reference sequence). CDR3 loop: CASSLPTSYNEQFF. The DNA for the CDR3 is TGTGCCAGTAGTCTTCCTACCTCCTACAATGAGCAGTTCTTC.

This clone showed up just a few times. V gene TRBV18 combines with J gene TRBJ2-5; possible D gene TRBD2, 6 bases. Germline CDR1 is KGHSH and CDR2 is LQKENI. The ends were cut back, 5 bases at V and 4 bases at J, with 11 bases in the middle. The CDR3 is made up of 13 amino acids. CDR3 DNA sequence: TGTGCCAGCTCAGGGACTGGGTCAGAGACCCAGTACTTC. The encoded protein is CASSGTGSETQYF.

The chain links TRBV9 to TRBJ1-2; D not certain. Germline V lookup: CDR1 SGDLS, CDR2 YYNGEE. Deletions cut 0 bases from V and 4 bases from J, with 10 bases between. The CDR3 is 14 residues long. Here the CDR3 reads CASSVDFAGYGYTF. CDR3 bases: TGTGCCAGCAGCGTAGACTTTGCAGGCTATGGCTACACCTTC. Complete variable domain (other parts from reference TRBV9 and TRBJ1-2): DSGVTQTPKHLITATGQRVTLRCSPRSGDLSVYWYQQSLDQGLQFLIQYYNGEERAKGNILERFSAQQFPDLHSELNLSSLELGDSALYFCASSVDFAGYGYTFGSGTRLTVV.

In its sample, this clone was seen a few times. This chain's CDR3 is CASTGLAGVHEQFF. The DNA of the CDR3 is TGTGCCAGCACTGGACTAGCGGGAGTACATGAGCAGTTCTTC. The chain is built from TRBV2 and TRBJ2-1; TRBD2 matches 13 bases. J was trimmed by 8 bases and V by 7 bases; bases with no gene match: 5. The CDR3 covers 14 residues. Germline V gene sequence: CDR1 SNHLY, CDR2 FYNNEI.

V gene TRBV28 combines with J gene TRBJ2-7; unclear D gene. The V end was cut by 2 bases, the J end by 2 bases, with 10 bases between. Germline lookup yields CDR1 MDHEN and CDR2 SYDVKM. The CDR3 loop spans 14 amino acids. The DNA for the CDR3 is TGTGCCAGCAGTTTAGTGGGCCAAACCTACGAGCAGTACTTC. Translating it yields CASSLVGQTYEQYF.

V gene TRBV19 combines with J gene TRBJ2-7; 13 nucleotides line up with TRBD2. The CDR3 contains 15 residues. CDR1 is LNHDA, CDR2 SQIVND, per germline (reference sequence). Trimming took 3 bases from V and 4 from J; bases not matched to a gene: 3. The CDR3 loop reads CASSIWTSGSYEQYF. The CDR3 DNA is TGTGCCAGTAGTATCTGGACTAGCGGGAGTTACGAGCAGTACTTC.

V gene TRBV30 combines with J gene TRBJ2-3; 9 nucleotides agree with TRBD2. The germline gives CDR1 GTSNPN, CDR2 SVGIG (reference sequence). The CDR3 totals 14 residues. Unmatched junction bases numbered 5, after V lost 7 bases and J lost 0 bases. The CDR3 DNA is TGTGCCTCGACTAGCGGAACTAGCACAGATACGCAGTATTTT. This gives the protein CASTSGTSTDTQYF.

This clone has just a few counts. This chain uses TRBV4-3 with TRBJ1-2; TRBD1 might be the D (6 bases). Germline V gene sequence: CDR1 LGHNA, CDR2 YSLEER. The CDR3 contains 15 residues. Trimming stripped 3 bases from V and 0 bases from J, with 11 bases between. CDR3 bases: TGCGCCAGCAGCCAGGACAGCCAGGCTAACTATGGCTACACCTTC. It encodes CASSQDSQANYGYTF.

The V and J genes are TRBV2 and TRBJ2-7, with 11 bases lining up with TRBD2. Trimming cost V 9 bases and J 5 bases; bases outside gene matches: 6. The CDR3 is 13 amino acids. The V gene's germline CDR1 is SNHLY and CDR2 FYNNEI. In DNA, the CDR3 is TGTGCCAGGGCCGGACTAGCGGGTCACGAGCAGTACTTC. Amino acid sequence: CARAGLAGHEQYF.